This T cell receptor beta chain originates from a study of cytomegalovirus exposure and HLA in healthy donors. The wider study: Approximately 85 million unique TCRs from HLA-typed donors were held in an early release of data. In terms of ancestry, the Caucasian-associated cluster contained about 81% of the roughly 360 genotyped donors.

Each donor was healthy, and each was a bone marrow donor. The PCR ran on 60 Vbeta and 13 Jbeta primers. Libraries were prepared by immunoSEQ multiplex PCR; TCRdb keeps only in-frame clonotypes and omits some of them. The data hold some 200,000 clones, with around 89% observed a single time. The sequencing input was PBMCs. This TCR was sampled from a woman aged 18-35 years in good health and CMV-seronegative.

As DNA, the CDR3 is TGTGCCAGCACCAAAGACAGGGGGCGAGGGTCTGAGCAGTTCTTC. This translates into CASTKDRGRGSEQFF. The chain has TRBV2 and TRBJ2-1; 10 nucleotides match TRBD1. V shed 7 bases, J shed 9 bases, and the junction held 12 bases outside the gene matches. The CDR3 covers 15 residues. Germline V CDR1 and CDR2: SNHLY, FYNNEI.